What follows are 4 T cell receptor beta chains derived from one specimen sequenced in a study of siplizumab effects on memory and regulatory T cells. Repertoires were generated with immunoSEQ multiplex PCR, while TCRdb's copy carries only in-frame clones and drops some. Of about 100,000 clones detected, around 92% appear once; the ten largest clones hold 0.14% to 0.15%. Input material: CD4+ T cells sorted from blood. These receptors came from a human donor in good health.

The count of this clone is one. This chain joins TRBV5-4 and TRBJ1-6; no definite D call. With 0 bases removed from V and 3 bases from J, the gap between germline ends came to 10 bases. CDR1 is SGHNT and CDR2 is YYREEE in the germline V gene (reference sequence). CDR3 length equals 16 residues. The chain's CDR3 is CASSLGGFGYNSPLHF. CDR3 bases: TGTGCCAGCAGCTTGGGTGGGTTCGGCTATAATTCACCCCTCCACTTT.

The chain joins TRBV10-3 to TRBJ2-3; no definite D call. V was cut by 7 bases and J by 2 bases, with 10 bases left in between. The CDR3 totals 13 residues. Per the germline V gene, CDR1 is ENHRY and CDR2 is SYGVKD. CDR3: CAIKERPTDTQYF. In nucleotides, the CDR3 is TGTGCCATCAAAGAAAGACCCACAGATACGCAGTATTTT.

V gene TRBV19 combines with J gene TRBJ2-7; D perhaps matches TRBD1 (6 bases). The ends were cut back, 6 bases at V and 3 bases at J, with 12 bases in the middle. This CDR3 region has 13 residues. The germline V gene has CDR1 LNHDA and CDR2 SQIVND (reference sequence). CDR3 protein: CASSRDTYYEQYF. The DNA of the CDR3 is TGTGCCAGTAGCCGGGACACCTACTACGAGCAGTACTTC.

The rearrangement links TRBV4-3 to TRBJ1-1; D may be TRBD1 (5 bases). Germline V lookup: CDR1 LGHNA, CDR2 YSLEER. This CDR3 is 14 amino acids long. The V end lost 1 base, the J end lost 7 bases, and 13 bases lay between the germline ends. CDR3 protein: CASSQAGGVGEAFF. Here the CDR3 DNA reads TGCGCCAGCAGCCAAGCGGGAGGGGTCGGTGAAGCTTTCTTT.